Below are 25 T cell receptor beta chains sequenced from a single sample in a study of T cell responses to AZD1222 COVID-19 vaccine. Method: immunoSEQ multiplex PCR; TCRdb's copy keeps in-frame clones and lacks some. The table records around 100,000 clones, 65% to 85% of them present only once. Sequenced material: peripheral blood, taken on day 0 of AZD1222 vaccination. Receptor source: an adult in good health.

The rearrangement uses TRBV7-8 and TRBJ1-2; D remains unclear. The CDR3 runs 17 residues. CDR1 and CDR2 from the germline V gene are SGHVS and FQNEAQ. Trimming cost V 5 bases and J 8 bases, with 27 bases left between them. CDR3 protein: CASSDRASILAGDGYTF. The CDR3 DNA is TGTGCCAGCAGCGACCGGGCATCCATACTGGCAGGCGACGGCTACACCTTC.

The V gene is TRBV6-5, the J gene TRBJ2-6, with D unclear. Germline values: CDR1 MNHEY, CDR2 SVGAGI. This CDR3 is 13 amino acids long. Trimming removed 8 bases at V and 1 base at J, with 6 bases between. DNA for the CDR3: TGTGCCAGCTTCCCGTCTGGGGCCAACGTCCTGACTTTC. It yields the protein CASFPSGANVLTF.

This clone occurred a few times. J is TRBJ2-5 and V is TRBV27; D gene ambiguous. Germline values: CDR1 MNHEY, CDR2 SMNVEV (reference sequence). With 3 bases removed from V and 2 bases from J, the gap between germline ends came to 7 bases. The CDR3 covers 13 residues. CDR3 loop: CASSLGMQETQYF. CDR3 coding DNA: TGTGCCAGCAGTTTGGGGATGCAAGAGACCCAGTACTTC.

The V and J genes are TRBV29-1 and TRBJ2-5; D possibly corresponds to TRBD1 (5 bases). This CDR3 spans 13 amino acids. Trimming shortened V by 3 bases and J by 5 bases, and 13 bases separated the two germline ends. The germline gives CDR1 SQVTM, CDR2 ANQGSEA. CDR3 nucleotide sequence: TGCAGCGTTGAGCTACAGGTAGAGGAGACCCAGTACTTC. Amino acid sequence: CSVELQVEETQYF.

The rearrangement joins TRBV28 to TRBJ1-2; the match to TRBD1 covers 8 bases. V dropped 2 bases and J dropped 4; count of bases not matched to a gene: 3. This CDR3 region has 14 residues. Germline CDR1 reads MDHEN; CDR2 reads SYDVKM. CDR3 sequence: CASSLQGAGYGYTF. In DNA, the CDR3 is TGTGCCAGCAGTTTACAGGGGGCTGGCTATGGCTACACCTTC.

The rearrangement uses TRBV28 and TRBJ1-1, with TRBD1 identical over 7 bases. The CDR3 has 14 residues. The germline CDR1 and CDR2 sequences are MDHEN and SYDVKM. The J segment lost 1 base and the V segment lost 4 bases, leaving 3 bases of the junction unmatched. The CDR3 is CASSSGTANTEAFF. Here the CDR3 DNA reads TGTGCCAGCAGTTCAGGGACAGCGAACACTGAAGCTTTCTTT. The full variable domain, in which reference TRBV28 and TRBJ1-1 provide the parts outside the CDR3, is DVKVTQSSRYLVKRTGEKVFLECVQDMDHENMFWYRQDPGLGLRLIYFSYDVKMKEKGDIPEGYSVSREKKERFSLILESASTNQTSMYLCASSSGTANTEAFFGQGTRLTVV.

This sequence joins TRBV6-5 and TRBJ2-5; TRBD2 matches at 11 bases. CDR1 and CDR2 from the germline V gene are MNHEY and SVGAGI. V lost 7 bases and J lost 2; bases outside the gene matches: 3. The CDR3 is 14 residues long. The CDR3 nucleotides are TGTGCCAGCACCGGGACTAGCGGACAAGAGACCCAGTACTTC. It codes for CASTGTSGQETQYF.

The chain is built from TRBV7-8 and TRBJ2-5; 8 positions agree with TRBD1. J lost 3 bases, V lost 3 bases, and 3 bases had no gene match. The CDR3 runs to 14 residues. The germline V gene encodes CDR1 SGHVS and CDR2 FQNEAQ. The CDR3 bases are TGTGCCAGCAGCTTGGACAGGGCAGAAGAGACCCAGTACTTC. Translation: CASSLDRAEETQYF.

This clone was observed once. V gene TRBV5-4 combines with J gene TRBJ2-3, with 9 bases lining up with TRBD1. V dropped 7 bases and J dropped 5; count of bases not matched to a gene: 11. There are 15 residues in the CDR3. Looked up from germline, CDR1 is SGHNT and CDR2 is YYREEE (reference sequence). The CDR3 region is CASSVYGTGIDTQYF. In DNA, the CDR3 is TGTGCCAGCTCTGTTTATGGGACAGGGATAGATACGCAGTATTTT.

The CDR3 DNA reads as TGTGCCAGCAGTTTTTGGGGTTTGGAGCCCCAGCATTTT. It translates to CASSFWGLEPQHF. This chain connects TRBV27 to TRBJ1-5; D gene unclear. CDR1 is MNHEY, CDR2 SMNVEV, per germline (reference sequence). The CDR3 runs to 13 residues. Trimming left V 3 bases short and J 8 bases short, with 11 bases between.

The gene calls are TRBV7-9 and TRBJ1-5, with 7 positions matching TRBD1. J gave up 4 bases and V 5 bases, and 2 bases lay outside the gene matches. Germline CDR1 SEHNR, CDR2 FQNEAQ (reference sequence). The CDR3 totals 13 residues. For the CDR3, the DNA is TGTGCCAGCAGCAGACAGGGTAATCAGCCCCAGCATTTT. Translated: CASSRQGNQPQHF.

V usage is TRBV7-9 and J usage is TRBJ2-7; the match to TRBD1 covers 7 bases. The CDR3 spans 14 residues. The germline CDR1 and CDR2 sequences are SEHNR and FQNEAQ (reference sequence). Losses at the gene ends were 1 base for V and 1 base for J; bases not matched to a gene: 1. The CDR3 here is CASSLGRGSYEQYF. As DNA, the CDR3 is TGTGCCAGCAGCTTAGGCAGGGGGTCCTACGAGCAGTACTTC.

The chain joins TRBV15 to TRBJ1-4; D is uncertain. The germline V gene has CDR1 LNHNV and CDR2 YYDKDF (reference sequence). Trimming removed 0 bases from V and 10 bases from J, with 15 bases in between. CDR3 length equals 15 residues. The CDR3 is CATSRDLQDLGKLFF. CDR3 in DNA: TGTGCCACCAGCAGAGATCTCCAGGATTTAGGAAAACTGTTTTTT.

CDR3: CASSSTGTKETQYF. Here the CDR3 DNA reads TGTGCCAGCAGCTCCACCGGGACAAAAGAGACCCAGTACTTC. The rearrangement links TRBV7-2 to TRBJ2-5, with TRBD1 as a possible D gene (6 bases). The CDR3 contains 14 residues. The ends were cut back, 4 bases at V and 3 bases at J, with 12 bases in the middle. CDR1 and CDR2 (germline): SGHTA, FQGNSA.

This rearrangement joins TRBV3-1 (or the pseudogene TRBV3-2) to TRBJ2-5, with D perhaps being TRBD1 or TRBD2 (6 bases each). Germline CDR1 LGHDT, CDR2 YNNKEL (reference sequence). CDR3 size: 14 residues. V gave up 8 bases and J gave up 5 bases, with 18 bases separating them. In DNA, the CDR3 is TGTGCCAGCTCCCGAGGGGGGCGGTGGGAGACCCAGTACTTC. Protein sequence: CASSRGGRWETQYF.

This rearrangement joins TRBV18 to TRBJ1-3; 11 bases align to TRBD1. The germline CDR1 and CDR2 sequences are KGHSH and LQKENI. The CDR3 contains 17 residues. Trimming cost V 4 bases and J 0 bases; bases outside gene matches: 5. The CDR3 sequence is CASSQGTGGSSGNTIYF. DNA for the CDR3: TGTGCCAGCTCACAAGGGACAGGGGGTTCCTCTGGAAACACCATATATTTT.

The chain links TRBV19 to TRBJ2-2; TRBD2 aligns across 7 bases. Germline V gene sequence: CDR1 LNHDA, CDR2 SQIVND (reference sequence). Germline trimming cut 5 bases from V and 3 bases from J; bases unmatched to any gene: 6. The CDR3 sequence is 15 residues long. The CDR3 DNA reads TGTGCCAGTAGTCGACTAGCCTTTTACACCGGGGAGCTGTTTTTT. Translating gives CASSRLAFYTGELFF. The full variable domain, completed using reference TRBV19 and TRBJ2-2, is DGGITQSPKYLFRKEGQNVTLSCEQNLNHDAMYWYRQDPGQGLRLIYYSQIVNDFQKGDIAEGYSVSREKKESFPLTVTSAQKNPTAFYLCASSRLAFYTGELFFGEGSRLTVL.

The chain links TRBV11-3 to TRBJ2-2; D is unresolved. Trimming took off 5 bases at V and 5 bases at J, with 18 bases between the two ends. The CDR3 spans 16 residues. The V gene's germline CDR1 is SGHNT and CDR2 YENEEA. CDR3 in DNA: TGTGCCAGCAGCGGGGAAAATGGTTTGATGACCGGGGAGCTGTTTTTT. Its translation is CASSGENGLMTGELFF.

This clone appeared once. The rearrangement uses TRBV13 and TRBJ2-7; possibly TRBD1 for D (6 bases). CDR1 PRHDT and CDR2 FYEKMQ come from the germline V gene (reference sequence). The CDR3 spans 15 residues. The V end was cut by 5 bases, the J end by 1 base, with 15 bases between. The CDR3 loop is CASSTRTAGSYEQYF. The CDR3 DNA is TGTGCCAGCAGCACACGGACAGCCGGGTCCTACGAGCAGTACTTC.

This clone was picked up a small number of times. The chain couples TRBV28 to TRBJ1-2, with D tentatively TRBD1 (5 bases). V was trimmed by 6 bases and J by 3 bases, leaving 14 bases between them. The germline gives CDR1 MDHEN, CDR2 SYDVKM. This CDR3 comprises 14 residues. CDR3 in amino acids: CASRPTGGYYGYTF. Written as DNA, the CDR3 is TGTGCCAGCAGACCGACGGGGGGATACTATGGCTACACCTTC.

Here the CDR3 reads CATRPGGDSGANVLTF. DNA of the CDR3: TGTGCCACCCGACCCGGGGGAGACTCTGGGGCCAACGTCCTGACTTTC. The chain joins TRBV10-3 to TRBJ2-6; a possible D gene is TRBD2 (6 bases). The CDR3 consists of 16 residues. Trimming left V 10 bases short and J 0 bases short, with 16 bases between. Germline CDR1 and CDR2: ENHRY and SYGVKD.

The rearrangement uses TRBV9 and TRBJ1-5; D uncertain. Trimming left V 0 bases short and J 5 bases short, with 6 bases between. Germline loops: CDR1 SGDLS, CDR2 YYNGEE. The CDR3 is 13 amino acids. CDR3 nucleotides: TGTGCCAGCAGCGTAGCTGAAGATCAGCCCCAGCATTTT. It is translated as CASSVAEDQPQHF. The whole variable domain, filled in from reference TRBV9 and TRBJ1-5, reads DSGVTQTPKHLITATGQRVTLRCSPRSGDLSVYWYQQSLDQGLQFLIQYYNGEERAKGNILERFSAQQFPDLHSELNLSSLELGDSALYFCASSVAEDQPQHFGDGTRLSIL.

This chain connects TRBV4-3 to TRBJ1-5; unclear D gene. Looked up from germline, CDR1 is LGHNA and CDR2 is YSLEER. The CDR3 runs to 13 residues. V shed 1 base and J shed 3 bases, with 4 bases lying between them. CDR3 in amino acids: CASSQVINQPQHF. As DNA, the CDR3 is TGCGCCAGCAGCCAAGTGATCAATCAGCCCCAGCATTTT.

The genes are TRBV6-5 and TRBJ1-1, with a tentative D call TRBD1 (5 bases). V lost 6 bases and J 1 base, leaving 15 bases between the germline ends. The CDR3 loop spans 15 amino acids. The V gene's germline CDR1 is MNHEY and CDR2 SVGAGI. CDR3 loop: CASRVRVISNTEAFF. CDR3 DNA: TGTGCCAGCAGGGTCAGGGTAATTTCGAACACTGAAGCTTTCTTT.

The chain has TRBV7-3 and TRBJ2-7, with 14 bases identical to TRBD2. Germline loops: CDR1 SGHTA, CDR2 FQGTGA. This CDR3 is 15 amino acids long. V dropped 3 bases and J dropped 5; count of bases not matched to a gene: 3. The CDR3 here is CASSLSGLAGDEQYF. In DNA, the CDR3 is TGTGCCAGCAGCTTGTCGGGACTAGCGGGAGACGAGCAGTACTTC.